The 20 T cell receptor beta chains listed next were all sequenced from one sample in a study of tumor-infiltrating lymphocytes in primary liver carcinoma. From about 0.5 ug of total RNA, TCR beta-specific cDNA was reverse-transcribed using a constant-region primer. A slightly modified ARM-PCR protocol with three nested multiplex PCR rounds produced these TCR beta libraries. It was with TRBV1-TRBV30 forward primers and a C-beta reverse primer that the first two PCR rounds were run, at around 11 cycles each. MiXCR, applied by TCRdb to the multiplex PCR reads, yields one record per CDR3 protein. Among around 330,000 distinct CDR3 sequences, 60% to 80% were seen once, and the ten largest hold approximately 9.4%. The study extracted blood RNA from unsorted whole blood and also extracted germline DNA. Sequencing input: peripheral blood. The receptors originated from a man aged 40-49 years with primary liver carcinoma and hepatitis B virus infection.

In the case of this clonotype: A junction boundary mismatches the germline segment, possibly from a read error. The rearrangement links TRBV5-4 to TRBJ2-1; 11 bases agree with TRBD2. CDR1 is SGHNT, CDR2 YYREEE, per germline (reference sequence). This CDR3 spans 15 amino acids. The CDR3 reads CASSSLAGGTNEHFF. DNA of the CDR3: TGTGCCAGCAGCTCTTTAGCGGGAGGGACCAATGAGCATTTCTTC.

V and J are TRBV10-3 and TRBJ2-3; 8 positions agree with TRBD1. The length of the CDR3 is 16 residues. V lost 10 bases to trimming and J lost 2 bases; unmatched junction nucleotides: 14. In germline, CDR1 is ENHRY, CDR2 SYGVKD. For the CDR3, the DNA is TGTGCCACCAGGAGAGAGACAGGGGTTAACACAGATACGCAGTATTTT. Its translation is CATRRETGVNTDTQYF.

This clonotype came up a few times. CDR3 coding DNA: TGTGCCAGCATAGGAGCGCCCCGCTCCTACGAGCAGTACTTC. Translated, it gives CASIGAPRSYEQYF. V and J are TRBV6-6 and TRBJ2-7; no reliable D call. CDR3 length: 14 amino acids. Trimming left V 7 bases short and J 0 bases short, with 13 bases between. CDR1 MNHNY and CDR2 SVGAGI come from the germline V gene (reference sequence).

As DNA, the CDR3 is TGCGGCAGTGAGGAGCAGCACTATGGCTACACCTTC. Amino acid sequence: CGSEEQHYGYTF. The genes are TRBV29-1 and TRBJ1-2; D call uncertain. CDR3 length: 12 amino acids. Germline lookup yields CDR1 SQVTM and CDR2 ANQGSEA. Drawing the rest from reference TRBV29-1 and TRBJ1-2, the complete variable domain is SAVISQKPSRDICQRGTSLTIQCQVDSQVTMMFWYRQQPGQSLTLIATANQGSEATYESGFVIDKFPISRPNLTFSTLTVSNMSPEDSSIYLCGSEEQHYGYTFGSGTRLTVV.

A remark on this clonotype: The germline gene is not matched at one end of the junction; a read error may be the cause. This chain uses TRBV11-2 with TRBJ2-3; weak D call: TRBD1 (5 bases). Germline CDR1 SGHAT, CDR2 FQNNGV. This CDR3 spans 14 amino acids. This chain's CDR3 is CASNLGAVTDTHYF. The CDR3 DNA is TGTGCCAGTAACTTAGGGGCGGTCACAGATACGCATTATTTT.

Details on this clonotype: A read error may explain this, as a much larger clone is one base away. The gene calls are TRBV12-3 or TRBV12-4 and TRBJ2-2, with 8 bases matching TRBD2. V shed 6 bases, J shed 0 bases, and the junction held 12 bases outside the gene matches. This CDR3 is 18 amino acids long. CDR3 nucleotides: TGTGCCAGCAGATCTCTTAGCGGGAAGGAGGCGAACACCGGGGAGCTGTTTTTT. This gives the protein CASRSLSGKEANTGELFF.

Worth noting for this clonotype: Compared with germline, one end of the junction differs, possibly owing to a read error. The chain carries TRBV29-1 and TRBJ2-2; maybe TRBD2 (6 bases). This CDR3 has 13 residues. Per germline, CDR1 SQVTM and CDR2 ANQGSEA. The chain's CDR3 is CSVETRNTGGLFF. DNA for the CDR3: TGCAGTGTTGAGACGCGGAACACCGGGGGGCTGTTTTTT.

On this clonotype: One end of the junction fails to match germline, which may point to a read error. This rearrangement joins TRBV5-1 to TRBJ1-2; 7 bases match TRBD1. The CDR3 extends over 14 amino acids. From germline, CDR1 is SGHRS and CDR2 YFSETQ. The CDR3 DNA is TGTGCCACCACCGAGACGACAGGGAACTATGGCTACGCCTTC. The encoded protein is CATTETTGNYGYAF. The whole variable domain, remainder taken from reference TRBV5-1 and TRBJ1-2, is KAGVTQTPRYLIKTRGQQVTLSCSPISGHRSVSWYQQTPGQGLQFLFEYFSETQRNKGNFPGRFSGRQFSNSRSEMNVSTLELGDSALYLCATTETTGNYGYAFGSGTRLTVV.

This chain connects TRBV28 to TRBJ1-2, with 10 bases that match TRBD1. The J segment lost 8 bases and the V segment lost 5 bases, leaving 11 bases of the junction unmatched. Germline values: CDR1 MDHEN, CDR2 SYDVKM. This CDR3 is built from 15 residues. CDR3: CASSAPGTGVGGYTF. The CDR3 DNA is TGTGCCAGCAGTGCTCCCGGGACAGGGGTCGGCGGCTACACCTTC.

The V gene is TRBV6-5, the J gene TRBJ2-3, with D tentatively TRBD1 (5 bases). The CDR3 covers 12 residues. Between the trimmed V and J ends, which lost 4 bases and 5 bases, there was a span of 7 bases. Germline V CDR1 and CDR2: MNHEY, SVGAGI. CDR3 amino acids: CASSSQGDTQYF. The DNA of the CDR3 is TGTGCCAGCAGTTCCCAGGGAGATACGCAGTATTTT.

Details on this clonotype: This could be a read error, since a much larger clone is one nucleotide away. The chain employs TRBV12-3 or TRBV12-4 and TRBJ1-1; D remains ambiguous. CDR3 length: 13 amino acids. Trimming left V 5 bases short and J 8 bases short, with 15 bases between. CDR3 sequence reads: CASSIPTEFEAFF. Here the CDR3 DNA reads TGTGCCAGCAGTATCCCCACAGAATTCGAAGCTTTCTTT.

Concerning this clonotype: With a much larger clone just one base away, this may be a read error. The chain uses TRBV10-3 and TRBJ2-3; 8 nucleotides align to TRBD1. Germline-derived CDR1 and CDR2 are ENHRY and SYGVKD. This CDR3 has 16 amino acids. The CDR3 DNA follows: TGTGACATCAGTGGAGGGGAGGACAGGGCCACAGATACGCAGTATTTT. Translation gives CDISGGEDRATDTQYF.

About this clonotype itself: The junction departs from the called germline gene at one end, perhaps through a read error. The rearrangement uses TRBV11-3 and TRBJ2-6; D is possibly TRBD1 (6 bases). The CDR3 covers 16 residues. Germline V gene data show CDR1 as SGHNT and CDR2 as YENEEA. This chain's CDR3 is CASSRDNISGANVQTF. The CDR3 nucleotides are TGTGCCAGCAGCCGGGACAACATCTCTGGGGCCAACGTCCAGACTTTC.

Regarding this clonotype: Lacking the conserved final phenylalanine or tryptophan, this CDR3 likely reflects a read error. The limits of the CDR3 on the DNA are not certain, so only TCRdb's listed CDR3 is given. The V gene is TRBV11-2, the J gene TRBJ2-2. CDR1 is SGHAT, CDR2 FQNNGV, per germline. Ends included, the CDR3 has 15 residues. CDR3 protein: CASSFERISTGELIL.

Concerning this clonotype: At one end the junction does not follow the germline gene, possibly because of a read error. The chain is built from TRBV29-1 and TRBJ2-4, with D perhaps matching TRBD1 or TRBD2 (5 bases each). CDR1 is SQVTM and CDR2 is ANQGSEA in the germline V gene. The CDR3 length is 14 residues. The DNA of the CDR3 is TGTAGCGTCCTGGTTATTGGGGCCAAAAACATTCGGTACTTC. This encodes CSVLVIGAKNIRYF.

About this clonotype itself: This could be a read error, since a much larger clone is one nucleotide away. The CDR3 sequence: CAISPGTDAQYF. The DNA of the CDR3 is TGTGCCATCAGTCCTGGCACAGATGCGCAGTATTTT. V gene TRBV10-3 combines with J gene TRBJ2-3; D is uncertain. CDR3 size: 12 residues. From germline, CDR1 is ENHRY and CDR2 SYGVKD.

Note on this clonotype: Germline and junction disagree at one end, which may indicate a read error. The chain links TRBV5-6 to TRBJ2-7; D uncertain. CDR1 is SGHDT, CDR2 YYEEEE, per germline. The length of the CDR3 is 14 residues. As DNA, the CDR3 is TGTGCCAGCAGGAGGCCGACCATCTCCCACGAGCAGTACTTC. It translates to CASRRPTISHEQYF.

In regard to this clonotype: A single base separates this from a much larger clone, so it may be a read error. V is TRBV6-2 or TRBV6-3 and J is TRBJ2-5; D unresolved. CDR1 and CDR2 (germline): MNHEY, SVGEGT. The CDR3 loop spans 13 amino acids. CDR3 sequence: CARSYAQRETQYF. The CDR3 region has the DNA TGTGCCCGCAGTTACGCCCAGAGAGAGACCCAGTACTTC.

Turning to this clonotype: One junction end does not reproduce the germline sequence, and a read error may be involved. This chain uses TRBV24-1 with TRBJ2-1, with TRBD1 identical over 9 bases. The CDR3 length is 15 residues. Per the germline V gene, CDR1 is KGHDR and CDR2 is SFDVKD. DNA of the CDR3: TGTGTCACCAGTGAGCCGGGACAGGGAGCAAATGAGCAGTTCTTC. It translates to CVTSEPGQGANEQFF.

In its sample, this clonotype was seen many times. The V and J genes are TRBV10-3 and TRBJ2-2; 9 bases are a match to TRBD2. Germline V gene data show CDR1 as ENHRY and CDR2 as SYGVKD. This CDR3 is 14 amino acids long. V was clipped by 10 bases and J by 0 bases; unmatched bases: 3. CDR3 region: CATRTSANTGELFF. The CDR3 nucleotides are TGTGCCACCAGGACTAGCGCGAACACCGGGGAGCTGTTTTTT.